Included here is one T cell receptor beta chain sequence, with context. The repertoire was sequenced with immunoSEQ multiplex PCR; TCRdb's copy has only in-frame clones and lacks some. The sample lists 85,000 to 90,000 clones; roughly 86% were seen once. This sample was included in a study of radiotherapy plus CTLA-4 blockade in lung cancer. Study-wide context: With 31% of patients having disease control, objective responses were seen in roughly 18%.

It was focal radiation plus CTLA-4 blockade with ipilimumab that patients with chemo-refractory metastatic non-small-cell lung cancer received. Trimming cost V 3 bases and J 0 bases; bases outside gene matches: 9. Germline values: CDR1 SGHRS, CDR2 YFSETQ. The CDR3 totals 18 residues. This TCR was recovered from a human donor with non-small cell lung cancer that progressed on radiotherapy plus ipilimumab. The chain links TRBV5-1 to TRBJ2-2, with TRBD2 identical over 9 bases. The sequences come from peripheral blood, collected from a patient treated with radiotherapy plus ipilimumab. CDR3 residues: CASSSNPASGANTGELFF. The CDR3 coding sequence is TGCGCCAGCAGCTCGAATCCGGCTAGCGGGGCGAACACCGGGGAGCTGTTTTTT.